This T cell receptor (beta chain) is from a study of blood T cell repertoires in COVID-19 (dated by TCRdb to about 2020). For context, the study as a whole: The collaborator samples originated in the United States, Italy and Spain and spanned the acute and convalescent phases of COVID-19. The prospective study material was composed of cDNA or gDNA derived from T cells, B-cell-depleted T cells, or PBMCs. Deeply sampled blood TCRbeta repertoires from subjects exposed to, actively infected with, or recovered from COVID-19 were included in the dataset. The repertoires were released in a freely available public database meant as a resource for research on the immune response to SARS-CoV-2. The samples were drawn from two sources: the first 160 participants of the ongoing ImmuneRACE study, and 1,254 subjects contributed by 6 global collaborators. Nearly every sample came with metadata listing a de-identified subject ID, COVID-19 status, age in years and sex. HLA class I and class II types, where available, came from metadata supplied by the sample provider rather than from assay-based typing.

The germline V gene gives CDR1 as KGHDR and CDR2 as SFDVKD. Spanning cysteine to phenylalanine, the CDR3 consists of 15 amino acids. The retained sequence is limited to the CDR3, 45 bases, with the frame set at the first base. V is shortened by 0 bases, J by 4 bases, and the region joining them spans 10 bases. Participants in the prospective study were aged roughly 18 to 89 years, lived in about two dozen United States geographic areas, and enrolled through a virtual design. Cohort assignment in the prospective study relied on participant-reported clinical history from a screening survey and a study questionnaire. Recovered participants in ImmuneRACE Cohort 3 were defined as having two consecutive negative NP/OP PCR tests, clearance from a healthcare professional, or resolution of symptoms. Each participant in the prospective study had whole blood, serum and a nasopharyngeal or oropharyngeal swab collected by mobile phlebotomists. Over a roughly two-month period, participants in the prospective study had the option of providing additional blood draws and questionnaires. Blood samples from the prospective study were shipped frozen or at room temperature prior to DNA extraction.

TCRbeta CDR3 regions were amplified from genomic DNA using the immunoSEQ Assay, a bias-controlled multiplex PCR. Processing in the source paper ran as follows. Within the assay, amplification of reference gene primers was used to estimate how many nucleated cells each sample contained. Sequence reads were collapsed and filtered to measure the absolute abundance of every unique TCRbeta CDR3 rearrangement. For each sample, productive Simpson clonality was calculated as the square root of Simpson's diversity index across productive rearrangements. TCRdb mirrors the immuneACCESS table, restricted to in-frame sequences. Some clones are absent from its copies; in checked studies, under half trace to an unresolved V gene, and the reason for the others is unknown. The DNA gave D and trimming, while V, J and clone size come from that table. For this sample the table gives fewer than 250,000 clones, of which about four fifths were detected only once. About 3.5% of the sample goes to the ten largest clones.

On this clone itself: Its antigen remains undetermined. No base quality information exists; no much larger clone differs at one position.

Study-wide conclusions, independent of this receptor: How much clinical and demographic metadata was included differed by source and by participant, and the metadata was provided uncurated.

This TCR came from a woman in her 30s who had recovered from COVID-19. Recombination connected TRBV24-1 to TRBJ2-3; TRBD2 might be the D gene, on 6 matching bases. The sample was PBMCs or T cells enriched from blood (not recorded which). The sequenced DNA is TGTGCCACCAGTGATTTGCCCGGGGGTCCAGATACGCAGTATTTT. The encoded protein is CATSDLPGGPDTQYF.